This TCR beta chain was found in a study of CD4 and CD8 cells across lung adenocarcinoma regions. Donors had localized lung adenocarcinoma, a non-small cell lung cancer. Concerning this clonotype itself: The junction does not match germline at one end; this may be a read error.

The CDR3 spans 14 residues. Germline loops: CDR1 WSHSY, CDR2 SAAADI. TCRdb itself ran the PCR reads through MiXCR, one entry per CDR3 protein. The sample has approximately 20,000 distinct CDR3 sequences, around 46% seen once. This TCR came from a male donor with lung adenocarcinoma. The CD4 and CD8 labels of this study may be unreliable. The source material was CD4+ T cells from the margin of a lung tumor. The chain links TRBV10-2 to TRBJ2-4, with D maybe TRBD1 (5 bases). This chain's CDR3 is CGSRAVWAKNIQYF. As DNA, the CDR3 is TGCGGCAGCAGGGCAGTATGGGCCAAAAATATTCAGTATTTC.